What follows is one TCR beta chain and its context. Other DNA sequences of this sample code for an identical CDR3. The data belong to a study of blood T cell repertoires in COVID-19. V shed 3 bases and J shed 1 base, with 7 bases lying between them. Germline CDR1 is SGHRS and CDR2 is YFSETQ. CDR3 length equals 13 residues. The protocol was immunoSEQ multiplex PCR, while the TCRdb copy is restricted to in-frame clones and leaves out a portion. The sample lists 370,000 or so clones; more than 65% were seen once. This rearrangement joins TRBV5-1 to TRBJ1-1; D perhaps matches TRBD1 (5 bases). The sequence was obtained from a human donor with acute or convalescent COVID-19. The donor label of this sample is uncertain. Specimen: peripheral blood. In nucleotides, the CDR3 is TGCGCCAGCAGCTCTCAGGGGAACACTGAAGCTTTCTTT. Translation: CASSSQGNTEAFF.